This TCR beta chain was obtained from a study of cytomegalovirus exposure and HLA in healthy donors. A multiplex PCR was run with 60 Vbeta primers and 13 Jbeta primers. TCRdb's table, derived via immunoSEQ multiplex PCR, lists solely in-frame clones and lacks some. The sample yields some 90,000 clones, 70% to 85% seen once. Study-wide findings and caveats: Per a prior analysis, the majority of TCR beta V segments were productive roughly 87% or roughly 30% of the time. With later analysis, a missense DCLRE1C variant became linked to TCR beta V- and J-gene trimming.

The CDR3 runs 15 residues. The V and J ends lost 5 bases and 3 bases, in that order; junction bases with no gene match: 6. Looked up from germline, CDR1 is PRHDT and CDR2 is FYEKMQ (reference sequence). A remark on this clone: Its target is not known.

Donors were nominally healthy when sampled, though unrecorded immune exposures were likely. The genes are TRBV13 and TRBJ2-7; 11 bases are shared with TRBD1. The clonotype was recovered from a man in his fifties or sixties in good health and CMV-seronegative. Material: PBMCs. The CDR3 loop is CASSRGGTGGYEQYF. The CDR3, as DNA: TGTGCCAGCAGCCGTGGCGGGACAGGGGGCTACGAGCAGTACTTC.